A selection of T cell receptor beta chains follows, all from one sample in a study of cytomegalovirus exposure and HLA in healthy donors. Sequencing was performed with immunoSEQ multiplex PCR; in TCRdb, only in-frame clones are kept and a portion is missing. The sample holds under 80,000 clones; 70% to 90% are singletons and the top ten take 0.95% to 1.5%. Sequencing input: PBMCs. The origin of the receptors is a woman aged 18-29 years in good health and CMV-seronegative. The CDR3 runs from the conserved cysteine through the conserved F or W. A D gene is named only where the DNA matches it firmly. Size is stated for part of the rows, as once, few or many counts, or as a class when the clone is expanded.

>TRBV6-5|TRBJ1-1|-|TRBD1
CASSNRDSKGWAFF
TGTGCCAGCAGCAACCGGGACAGTAAAGGCTGGGCTTTCTTT
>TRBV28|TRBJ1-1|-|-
CASRPGRTNTEAFF
TGTGCCAGCAGGCCGGGGAGGACGAACACTGAAGCTTTCTTT
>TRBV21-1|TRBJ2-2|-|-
CASSSQTNTGELFF
TGTGCCAGCAGCAGCCAGACGAACACCGGGGAGCTGTTTTTT
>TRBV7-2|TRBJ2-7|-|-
CASSLGTLGDNEQYF
TGTGCCAGCAGCTTAGGCACTCTAGGGGACAACGAGCAGTACTTC
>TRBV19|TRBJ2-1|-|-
CASSIGLVGTYNEQFF
TGTGCCAGTAGTATAGGACTAGTGGGGACCTACAATGAGCAGTTCTTC
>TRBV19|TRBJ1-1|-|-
CASSKRGGNTEAFF
TGTGCCAGTAGTAAAAGGGGAGGGAACACTGAAGCTTTCTTT
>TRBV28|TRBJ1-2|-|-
CATQGGEGVIYGYTF
TGTGCCACCCAAGGCGGGGAGGGGGTTATTTATGGCTACACCTTC
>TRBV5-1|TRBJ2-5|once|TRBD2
CASSSWGGQETQYF
TGCGCCAGCAGCTCATGGGGGGGCCAAGAGACCCAGTACTTC
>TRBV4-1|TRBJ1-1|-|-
CASSQASEGRTEAFF
TGCGCCAGCAGCCAGGCTTCGGAGGGGAGGACTGAAGCTTTCTTT
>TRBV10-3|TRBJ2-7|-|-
CAISDNRVREQYF
TGTGCCATCAGTGACAACAGGGTGCGAGAGCAGTACTTC
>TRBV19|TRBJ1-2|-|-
CASIGDLDYGYTF
TGTGCCAGTATAGGGGACTTGGACTATGGCTACACCTTC
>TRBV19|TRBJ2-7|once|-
CAGDLTRPYEQYF
TGTGCCGGCGACTTGACGAGGCCCTACGAGCAGTACTTC
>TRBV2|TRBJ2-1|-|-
CASSQAWEQFF
TGTGCCAGCAGCCAAGCCTGGGAGCAGTTCTTC
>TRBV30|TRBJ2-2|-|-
CAWSVVDTGELFF
TGTGCCTGGAGTGTTGTCGACACCGGGGAGCTGTTTTTT
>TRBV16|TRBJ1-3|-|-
CASSQSARGAGNTIYF
TGTGCCAGCAGCCAATCGGCCAGGGGAGCTGGAAACACCATATATTTT
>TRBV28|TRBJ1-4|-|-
CASSFLTNEKLFF
TGTGCCAGCAGCTTCTTGACTAATGAAAAACTGTTTTTT
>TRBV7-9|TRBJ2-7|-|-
CASSLQRSYEQYF
TGTGCCAGCAGCTTACAGCGGTCCTACGAGCAGTACTTC
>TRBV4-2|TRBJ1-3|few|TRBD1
CASSQSTGEGNTIYF
TGTGCCAGCAGCCAATCCACAGGGGAAGGAAACACCATATATTTT
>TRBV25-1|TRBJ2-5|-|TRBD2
CASSEWGGRETQYF
TGTGCCAGCAGTGAATGGGGCGGGAGAGAGACCCAGTACTTC
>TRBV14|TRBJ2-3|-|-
CASSQEGSSTDTQYF
TGTGCCAGCAGCCAAGAGGGCAGCAGCACAGATACGCAGTATTTT
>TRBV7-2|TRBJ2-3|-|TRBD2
CASSLLAGGATDTQYF
TGTGCCAGCAGCCTACTAGCGGGGGGAGCCACAGATACGCAGTATTTT
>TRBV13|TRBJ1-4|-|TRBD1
CASSSDRSEKLFF
TGTGCCAGCAGCTCGGACAGGAGCGAAAAACTGTTTTTT
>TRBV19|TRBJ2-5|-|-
CASSIQGQETQYF
TGTGCCAGTAGTATCCAGGGCCAAGAGACCCAGTACTTC
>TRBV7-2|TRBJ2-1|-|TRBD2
CASSLKAGGLAGEQFF
TGTGCCAGCAGCCTCAAAGCGGGTGGTCTAGCGGGAGAGCAGTTCTTC
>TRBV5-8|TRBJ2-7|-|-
CASSFPTEPYEQYF
TGTGCCAGCAGCTTCCCGACAGAGCCCTACGAGCAGTACTTC
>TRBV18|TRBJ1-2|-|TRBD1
CASLFTRQGDTGYTF
TGTGCCAGCCTCTTTACCCGACAGGGTGATACTGGCTACACCTTC